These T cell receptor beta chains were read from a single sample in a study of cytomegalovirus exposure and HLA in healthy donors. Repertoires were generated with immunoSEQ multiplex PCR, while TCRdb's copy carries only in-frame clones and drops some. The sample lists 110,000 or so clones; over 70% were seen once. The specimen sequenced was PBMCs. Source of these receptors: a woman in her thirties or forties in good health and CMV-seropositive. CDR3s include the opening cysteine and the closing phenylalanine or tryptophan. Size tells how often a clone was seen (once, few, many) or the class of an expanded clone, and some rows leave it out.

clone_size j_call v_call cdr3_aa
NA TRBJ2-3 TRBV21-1 CASSKGEGGTDTQYF
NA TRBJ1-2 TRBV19 CASSITRDYGYTF
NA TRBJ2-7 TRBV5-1 CASSLGPSGGSYEQYF
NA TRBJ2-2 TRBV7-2 CASAVYFGELFF
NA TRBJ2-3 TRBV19 CASSIVIRTGKATDTQYF
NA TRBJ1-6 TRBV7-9 CASSPGGAGAPLHF
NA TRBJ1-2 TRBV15 CATSRVGGRGSVGYTF
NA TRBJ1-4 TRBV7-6 CASSARTGANEKLFF
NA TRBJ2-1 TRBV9 CASSVDSLWGEQFF
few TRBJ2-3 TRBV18 CASSPSTAGTDTQYF
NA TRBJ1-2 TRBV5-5 CASRVRVGHGYTF
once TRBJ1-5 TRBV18 CASSPGAKNNQPQHF
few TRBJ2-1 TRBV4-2 CASSQGSGGSGSYNEQFF
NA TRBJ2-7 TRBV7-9 CASSLAGGPGYEQYF
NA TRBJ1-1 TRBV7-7 CARLGGGGNTEAFF
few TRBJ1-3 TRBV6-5 CASSPDRFGNTIYF
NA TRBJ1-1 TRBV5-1 CASSHSGQGAIEAFF
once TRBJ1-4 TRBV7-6 CASSLNRGRREKLFF
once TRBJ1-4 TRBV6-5 CASSYERGINEKLFF
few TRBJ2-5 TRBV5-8 CASSLGFASETQYF
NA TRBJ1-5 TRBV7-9 CSSSLGDRDVRNQPQHF
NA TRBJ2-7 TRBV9 CASSVGGFASSYEQYF
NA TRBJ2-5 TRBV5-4 CASRQRQGGETQYF
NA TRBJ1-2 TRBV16 CASSPSPTGNNYGYTF
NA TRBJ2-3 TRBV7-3 CASSSSGTDTQYF
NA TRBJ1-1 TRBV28 CASSLQGREAFF
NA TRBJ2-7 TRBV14 CASSPLTGEKYEQYF
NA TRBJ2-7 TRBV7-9 CASSRRTGEEQYF
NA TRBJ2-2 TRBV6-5 CASSYEGRDTGELFF
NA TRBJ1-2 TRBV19 CASSRGQFYGYTF
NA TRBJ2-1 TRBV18 CASSPLQGDGNEQFF
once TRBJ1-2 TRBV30 CAWSVRGFPIYGYTF
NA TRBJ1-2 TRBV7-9 CASSLAESGIPSYGYTF
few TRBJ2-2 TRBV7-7 CASLSGREGRLFF
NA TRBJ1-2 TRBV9 CASSEGLGLSGYTF
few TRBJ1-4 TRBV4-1 CASSQGGNEKLFF
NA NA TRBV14 CASSRSGLGAYEQYF